Below are 32 T cell receptor beta chains sequenced from a single sample in a study of control samples from healthy donors and cancer patients. The method was immunoSEQ multiplex PCR; TCRdb's version includes in-frame clones alone and lacks a portion of them. The sample consists of around 27,000 clones, 65% to 90% of them appearing once. Sequenced material: PBMCs. The receptors originated from a woman aged 60 to 75 with head and neck cancer.

This sequence joins TRBV7-2 and TRBJ1-4, with a weak D call TRBD1 (5 bases). Germline V gene sequence: CDR1 SGHTA, CDR2 FQGNSA. Trimming left V 1 base short and J 5 bases short, with 17 bases between. The CDR3 is 17 residues long. The CDR3 sequence: CASSLEPRARVNEKLFF. The DNA of the CDR3 is TGTGCCAGCAGCTTAGAGCCCAGGGCCAGGGTAAATGAAAAACTGTTTTTT.

The V and J genes are TRBV5-6 and TRBJ1-2; D gene ambiguous. The V end lost 1 base, the J end lost 1 base, and 11 bases lay between the germline ends. The CDR3 has 15 amino acids. The germline CDR1 and CDR2 sequences are SGHDT and YYEEEE. The CDR3 loop reads CASSLIGRVNYGYTF. DNA for the CDR3: TGTGCCAGCAGCTTGATCGGGAGAGTTAACTATGGCTACACCTTC. The full variable domain, completed using reference TRBV5-6 and TRBJ1-2, is DAGVTQSPTHLIKTRGQQVTLRCSPKSGHDTVSWYQQALGQGPQFIFQYYEEEERQRGNFPDRFSGHQFPNYSSELNVNALLLGDSALYLCASSLIGRVNYGYTFGSGTRLTVV.

The chain has TRBV29-1 and TRBJ2-7, with D perhaps matching TRBD2 (5 bases). Germline V gene sequence: CDR1 SQVTM, CDR2 ANQGSEA. The V end was cut by 6 bases, the J end by 5 bases, with 14 bases between. CDR3 length equals 12 residues. DNA for the CDR3: TGCAGCGTCCGCCGGGGAATCCACGAGCAGTACTTC. This translates into CSVRRGIHEQYF.

The J gene is TRBJ1-2, the V gene TRBV20-1; tentatively, D is TRBD1 (6 bases). The germline V gene has CDR1 DFQATT and CDR2 SNEGSKA (reference sequence). This CDR3 spans 10 amino acids. With 6 bases removed from V and 8 bases from J, the gap between germline ends came to 10 bases. The CDR3 bases are TGCAGTGCCTGTAGGGGGGGCTACACCTTC. Its translation is CSACRGGYTF.

CDR3 in amino acids: CASSESGGGYTF. CDR3 nucleotide sequence: TGTGCCAGCAGTGAATCCGGAGGGGGCTACACCTTC. This rearrangement joins TRBV25-1 to TRBJ1-2; D remains unclear. Trimming cost V 1 base and J 8 bases, with 8 bases left between them. This CDR3 is built from 12 residues. CDR1 and CDR2 from the germline V gene are MGHDK and SYGVNS.

The chain employs TRBV3-1 (or the pseudogene TRBV3-2) and TRBJ2-1, with D perhaps given as TRBD1 or TRBD2 (5 bases each). The germline V and J ends were trimmed by 3 bases and 8 bases, with 11 bases remaining between them. This CDR3 has 13 amino acids. Per germline, CDR1 LGHDT and CDR2 YNNKEL (reference sequence). CDR3 DNA: TGTGCCAGCAGCCAGATGACGGGACATGAGCAGTTCTTC. This codes for CASSQMTGHEQFF.

The chain is built from TRBV4-1 and TRBJ2-3, with 8 positions matching TRBD2. V lost 4 bases, J lost 0 bases, and 0 bases stayed unmatched. CDR1 and CDR2 from the germline V gene are MGHRA and YSYEKL. The CDR3 runs to 14 residues. DNA for the CDR3: TGCGCCAGCAGCCTAGCGGGGAGCACAGATACGCAGTATTTT. Its translation: CASSLAGSTDTQYF.

The rearrangement uses TRBV7-3 and TRBJ2-3; D gene uncertain. Between the trimmed V and J ends, which lost 1 base and 1 base, there was a span of 6 bases. Per the germline V gene, CDR1 is SGHTA and CDR2 is FQGTGA. The CDR3 length is 14 residues. CDR3: CASSLKGRTDTQYF. DNA of the CDR3: TGTGCCAGCAGCTTAAAAGGCCGCACAGATACGCAGTATTTT.

V gene TRBV4-2 combines with J gene TRBJ2-1, with 8 bases matching TRBD2. The CDR3 is 15 amino acids. The V segment lost 1 base and the J segment 7 bases; nucleotides outside the gene matches: 6. The germline gives CDR1 LGHNA, CDR2 YNFKEQ. In DNA, the CDR3 is TGTGCCAGCAGCCAAGTTTGGACTAGCTCTAATGAGCAGTTCTTC. This encodes CASSQVWTSSNEQFF.

V and J are TRBV7-9 and TRBJ2-1; possibly TRBD1 or TRBD2 for D (5 bases each). Germline V gene sequence: CDR1 SEHNR, CDR2 FQNEAQ (reference sequence). The CDR3 runs 16 residues. V dropped 4 bases and J dropped 1 base, with 14 bases sitting between them. This CDR3 reads CASSSPGRRSYNEQFF. CDR3 bases: TGTGCCAGCAGCTCACCGGGACGGAGGTCCTACAATGAGCAGTTCTTC.

The chain uses TRBV20-1 and TRBJ1-1; D might be TRBD1 (6 bases). V lost 3 bases, J lost 4 bases, and 18 bases lay in between. This CDR3 comprises 15 residues. Germline V gives CDR1 DFQATT, CDR2 SNEGSKA (reference sequence). CDR3 sequence (DNA): TGCAGTGCTAGTGCAGGGGAGGAAGAAGGCACTGAAGCTTTCTTT. The encoded protein is CSASAGEEEGTEAFF.

The rearrangement joins TRBV20-1 to TRBJ1-4; a weak D match, TRBD1 (6 bases). V was trimmed by 8 bases and J by 2 bases, leaving 6 bases between them. Germline V gene sequence: CDR1 DFQATT, CDR2 SNEGSKA (reference sequence). There are 11 residues in the CDR3. Here the CDR3 reads CSTGTNEKLFF. CDR3 sequence (DNA): TGCAGTACAGGGACTAATGAAAAACTGTTTTTT.

In its sample, this clone was seen once. The chain links TRBV5-1 to TRBJ1-4; tentatively, D is TRBD1 (6 bases). CDR3 length: 17 residues. Germline CDR1 is SGHRS and CDR2 is YFSETQ. Between the trimmed V and J ends, which lost 2 bases and 0 bases, there was a span of 14 bases. The CDR3 here is CASSLDRDISTNEKLFF. In DNA form, the CDR3 reads TGCGCCAGCAGCTTAGACCGGGACATTTCAACTAATGAAAAACTGTTTTTT.

The V gene is TRBV20-1, the J gene TRBJ1-3; D is unresolved. V shed 3 bases and J shed 3 bases, with 9 bases lying between them. Germline V gene data show CDR1 as DFQATT and CDR2 as SNEGSKA (reference sequence). This CDR3 has 13 amino acids. The CDR3 is CSASLAGGNTIYF. CDR3 DNA: TGCAGTGCTAGTCTCGCAGGTGGAAACACCATATATTTT.

The V call is TRBV11-3, the J call TRBJ1-1; D unclear. Germline CDR1 is SGHNT and CDR2 is YENEEA. V was pared by 3 bases and J by 0 bases, with 17 bases between. The CDR3 is 17 amino acids. The chain's CDR3 is CASSLNSFLQMNTEAFF. For the CDR3, the DNA is TGTGCCAGCAGCTTGAACAGCTTCCTTCAGATGAACACTGAAGCTTTCTTT.

The chain recombines TRBV4-1 with TRBJ2-6, with D tentatively TRBD1 (5 bases). The ends were cut back, 3 bases at V and 4 bases at J, with 22 bases in the middle. The V gene's germline CDR1 is MGHRA and CDR2 YSYEKL. CDR3 length: 19 residues. CDR3 nucleotide sequence: TGCGCCAGCAGCCATCGAGGAGTAGACCTCCAGGGAGGGGCCAACGTCCTGACTTTC. Translating it yields CASSHRGVDLQGGANVLTF.

The rearrangement links TRBV6-2 or TRBV6-3 to TRBJ1-3; D not resolved. Germline CDR1 reads MNHEY; CDR2 reads SVGEGT. CDR3 length: 17 residues. The germline V and J ends were trimmed by 2 bases and 0 bases, with 14 bases remaining between them. Written as DNA, the CDR3 is TGTGCCAGCAGTTACGCGGTTTACAGAGACTCTGGAAACACCATATATTTT. This gives the protein CASSYAVYRDSGNTIYF.

This chain connects TRBV30 to TRBJ2-3; TRBD2 agrees at 14 bases. Germline assignment: CDR1 GTSNPN and CDR2 SVGIG (reference sequence). The CDR3 contains 18 residues. Trimming cost V 0 bases and J 4 bases; bases outside gene matches: 9. Written as DNA, the CDR3 is TGTGCCTGGAGTGTACCCCGACTAGCGGGAGGGCCTTCAGATACGCAGTATTTT. Protein product: CAWSVPRLAGGPSDTQYF.

The chain couples TRBV27 to TRBJ1-1; 8 bases match TRBD1. The CDR3 is made up of 14 amino acids. The V gene end was trimmed by 7 bases and the J gene end by 1 base; junction bases not matched to a gene: 5. The germline V gene has CDR1 MNHEY and CDR2 SMNVEV (reference sequence). The CDR3 DNA is TGTGCCAGCAACAGACAGGGGCCGAACACTGAAGCTTTCTTT. It codes for CASNRQGPNTEAFF.

The V and J genes are TRBV5-6 and TRBJ1-5, with TRBD1 matching over 9 bases. CDR3 length: 15 amino acids. Germline lookup yields CDR1 SGHDT and CDR2 YYEEEE. Trimming removed 2 bases from V and 4 bases from J; junction bases left unmatched: 4. The CDR3 DNA sequence: TGTGCCAGCAGCTTAACAGGGGGCTGGAATCAGCCCCAGCATTTT. Its protein is CASSLTGGWNQPQHF.

This clone appeared a few times. The chain uses TRBV7-9 and TRBJ1-5; TRBD1 is a possible D gene (5 bases). The CDR3 runs 14 residues. The V gene's germline CDR1 is SEHNR and CDR2 FQNEAQ (reference sequence). Trimming shortened V by 5 bases and J by 3 bases, and 11 bases separated the two germline ends. The CDR3: CASSGSGLNQPQHF. CDR3 DNA sequence: TGTGCCAGCAGCGGGTCAGGGCTCAATCAGCCCCAGCATTTT.

The CDR3 here is CASSPRRGTGGSPLHF. The CDR3 nucleotides read TGTGCCAGCAGCCCGCGCCGGGGGACAGGGGGTTCACCCCTCCACTTT. V gene TRBV11-3 combines with J gene TRBJ1-6; 11 bases align to TRBD1. The length of the CDR3 is 16 residues. J lost 9 bases, V lost 5 bases, and 9 bases had no gene match. Germline CDR1 SGHNT, CDR2 YENEEA.

The V gene is TRBV7-2, the J gene TRBJ1-6; D unresolved. Between the trimmed V and J ends, which lost 5 bases and 3 bases, there was a span of 5 bases. The CDR3 contains 13 residues. From germline, CDR1 is SGHTA and CDR2 FQGNSA. CDR3 in amino acids: CASSPDYNSPLHF. The CDR3 DNA reads TGTGCCAGCAGCCCCGACTATAATTCACCCCTCCACTTT.

Remarks on this clone: At one end, the junction sequence differs from germline, possibly due to a read error. The chain carries TRBV7-7 and TRBJ2-2; tentatively, D is TRBD2 (7 bases). Germline assignment: CDR1 SSHAT and CDR2 FNYEAQ (reference sequence). The CDR3 extends over 15 amino acids. CDR3 in amino acids: CASSPPGGRTGELFF. The CDR3 DNA reads as TGTGCTAGCAGCCCCCCCGGGGGGCGGACCGGGGAGCTGTTTTTT.

The rearrangement links TRBV5-1 to TRBJ1-5; 11 bases match TRBD1. V lost 0 bases to trimming and J lost 6 bases; unmatched junction nucleotides: 2. Germline V CDR1 and CDR2: SGHRS, YFSETQ. The CDR3 length is 15 residues. CDR3 region: CASSLAGQGGQPQHF. CDR3 nucleotides: TGCGCCAGCAGCTTGGCGGGACAGGGGGGTCAGCCCCAGCATTTT.

The chain joins TRBV12-3 or TRBV12-4 to TRBJ1-2; no clear D gene. V lost 5 bases to trimming and J lost 4 bases, with 11 bases between them. This CDR3 is built from 13 residues. Here the CDR3 reads CASSLGQRYGYTF. CDR3 sequence (DNA): TGTGCCAGCAGTCTCGGGCAGCGCTATGGCTACACCTTC.

The rearrangement joins TRBV14 to TRBJ2-3; 9 positions match TRBD2. The V and J ends lost 0 bases and 2 bases, in that order; junction bases with no gene match: 6. Germline lookup yields CDR1 SGHDN and CDR2 FVKESK. This CDR3 contains 17 residues. The CDR3 nucleotides are TGTGCCAGCAGCCAAGATATAAGCGGGAGGTTCACAGATACGCAGTATTTT. Translated: CASSQDISGRFTDTQYF.

J is TRBJ1-1 and V is TRBV10-2; 8 positions agree with TRBD1. The CDR3 contains 14 residues. Trimming cost V 7 bases and J 1 base; bases outside gene matches: 5. Germline V gene sequence: CDR1 WSHSY, CDR2 SAAADI. DNA of the CDR3: TGCGCCAGCAATTTTCAGGGGGCGAACACTGAAGCTTTCTTT. It specifies CASNFQGANTEAFF.

This clone was detected only once. The chain carries TRBV21-1 and TRBJ2-7; TRBD2 reflects the table's D call only, with no check against the DNA. TRBV21-1 is described as a pseudogene. This CDR3 region has 14 residues. The CDR3 protein is CASSSWTSGNEQYF. The CDR3 coding sequence is TGTGCCAGCAGTTCCTGGACTAGCGGGAACGAGCAGTACTTC.

This clone was picked up one time. The rearrangement joins TRBV10-2 to TRBJ1-4; the match to TRBD1 covers 7 bases. The V segment lost 6 bases and the J segment 4 bases; nucleotides outside the gene matches: 8. CDR1 is WSHSY and CDR2 is SAAADI in the germline V gene. This CDR3 has 15 amino acids. DNA of the CDR3: TGCGCCAGCAGCGACGGACAGGCCTATAATGAAAAACTGTTTTTT. Amino acids: CASSDGQAYNEKLFF.

The CDR3 coding sequence is TGTGCCAGCAGCACCCTAGCGTCGAACACCGGGGAGCTGTTTTTT. Its protein product is CASSTLASNTGELFF. The chain recombines TRBV7-2 with TRBJ2-2; D perhaps matches TRBD2 (6 bases). The V gene's germline CDR1 is SGHTA and CDR2 FQGNSA. V lost 5 bases and J 0 bases, leaving 10 bases between the germline ends. The length of the CDR3 is 15 residues.

V usage is TRBV6-2 or TRBV6-3 and J usage is TRBJ2-1; D gene ambiguous. CDR1 and CDR2 (germline): MNHEY, SVGEGT. Trimming shortened V by 4 bases and J by 8 bases, and 9 bases separated the two germline ends. The CDR3 is 12 amino acids. The CDR3 DNA reads TGTGCCAGCAGTTTCTACGGACATGAGCAGTTCTTC. Its protein product is CASSFYGHEQFF.